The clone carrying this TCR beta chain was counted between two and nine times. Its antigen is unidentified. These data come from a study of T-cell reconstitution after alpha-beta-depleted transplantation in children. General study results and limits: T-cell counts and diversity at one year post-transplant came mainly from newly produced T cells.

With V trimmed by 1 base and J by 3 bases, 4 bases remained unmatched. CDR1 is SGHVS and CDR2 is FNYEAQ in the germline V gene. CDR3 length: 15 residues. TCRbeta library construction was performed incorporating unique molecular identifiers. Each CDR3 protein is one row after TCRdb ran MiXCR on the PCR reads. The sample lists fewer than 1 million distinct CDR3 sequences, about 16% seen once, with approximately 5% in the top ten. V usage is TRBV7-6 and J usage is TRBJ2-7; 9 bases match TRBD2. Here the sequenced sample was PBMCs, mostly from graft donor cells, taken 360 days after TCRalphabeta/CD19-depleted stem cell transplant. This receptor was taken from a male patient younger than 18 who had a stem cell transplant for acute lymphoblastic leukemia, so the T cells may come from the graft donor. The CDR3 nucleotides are TGTGCCAGCAGCTTAGAAGGCGGGGGGGGCTACGAGCAGTACTTC. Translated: CASSLEGGGGYEQYF.